Shown below are 6 T cell receptor beta chains from a single sample sequenced in a study of shared clonotypes between healthy human individuals. The repertoire was sequenced with immunoSEQ multiplex PCR; TCRdb's copy has only in-frame clones and lacks some. Counted here are around 530,000 clones, around 78% occurring once; the ten biggest clones make up about 12%. The sequenced sample consisted of PBMCs. All receptors derive from a woman in her thirties or forties in good health. Some clones in this sample may be carry-over from other donors' samples.

The chain joins TRBV5-1 to TRBJ2-3, with 8 positions matching TRBD2. The CDR3 consists of 15 residues. Trimming removed 4 bases from V and 3 bases from J; junction bases left unmatched: 7. Germline assignment: CDR1 SGHRS and CDR2 YFSETQ. CDR3 in amino acids: CASSPGAGGTDTQYF. The CDR3 coding sequence is TGCGCCAGCAGCCCAGGTGCGGGAGGAACAGATACGCAGTATTTT.

V usage is TRBV19 and J usage is TRBJ1-2; D is ambiguous. Deletions cut 9 bases from V and 2 bases from J, with 7 bases between. Germline-derived CDR1 and CDR2 are LNHDA and SQIVND (reference sequence). The CDR3 length is 11 residues. This chain's CDR3 is CASGRNYGYTF. CDR3 DNA sequence: TGTGCCAGCGGACGAAACTATGGCTACACCTTC.

The CDR3 bases are TGCAGCGCCCGGGACCCGGTGAACACTGAAGCTTTCTTT. Protein sequence: CSARDPVNTEAFF. The genes are TRBV29-1 and TRBJ1-1; D is possibly TRBD1 (5 bases). Germline CDR1 reads SQVTM; CDR2 reads ANQGSEA. V lost 7 bases, J lost 0 bases, and 12 bases lay in between. This CDR3 contains 13 residues.

The V gene is TRBV30, the J gene TRBJ2-2; no reliable D call. V was shortened by 3 bases and J by 5 bases, with 7 bases between the two germline ends. The CDR3 covers 12 residues. Germline V lookup: CDR1 GTSNPN, CDR2 SVGIG (reference sequence). CDR3 nucleotides: TGTGCCTGGAGGTCGGAAACCGGGGAGCTGTTTTTT. This codes for CAWRSETGELFF. The full variable domain, with the rest looked up from reference TRBV30 and TRBJ2-2, is SQTIHQWPATLVQPVGSPLSLECTVEGTSNPNLYWYRQAAGRGLQLLFYSVGIGQISSEVPQNLSASRPQDRQFILSSKKLLLSDSGFYLCAWRSETGELFFGEGSRLTVL.

Worth noting for this clone: Other DNA sequences in the sample encode the same CDR3. The chain uses TRBV5-1 and TRBJ2-7; D is unclear. The CDR3 length is 12 residues. The germline CDR1 and CDR2 sequences are SGHRS and YFSETQ. Trimming cost V 0 bases and J 3 bases, with 4 bases left between them. CDR3 DNA: TGCGCCAGCAGCTTGGGTGGCTACGAGCAGTACTTC. Protein product: CASSLGGYEQYF.

This chain links TRBV10-1 with TRBJ1-5; no reliable D call. V lost 5 bases, J lost 3 bases, and 8 bases lay in between. This CDR3 contains 13 residues. Per germline, CDR1 WNHNN and CDR2 SYGVQD (reference sequence). In nucleotides, the CDR3 is TGCGCCAGCAGTACAGTACCCAATCAGCCCCAGCATTTT. It yields the protein CASSTVPNQPQHF.